This TCR beta chain is from a study of T cell responses to AZD1222 COVID-19 vaccine. General study results and limits: An increase in Spike-specific TCR breadth and depth was observed after two AZD1222 doses. Donor demographics were predominantly white British with a female majority; clonal diversity may be underestimated. No repertoire was sampled before or during the peak T cell response, only after it.

The J segment lost 14 bases and the V segment lost 11 bases, leaving 14 bases of the junction unmatched. Germline V gene sequence: CDR1 MDHEN, CDR2 SYDVKM. The CDR3 runs to 11 residues. Profiling relied on immunoSEQ multiplex PCR, and the TCRdb table lists in-frame clones only, not all of them. The sample has roughly 100,000 clones, roughly nine tenths seen once. This clone was seen a few times. Its antigen is still unknown. The chain employs TRBV28 and TRBJ1-2, with TRBD1 matching over 7 bases. The material sequenced was peripheral blood, taken on day 0 of AZD1222 vaccination. The sequence was obtained from an adult in good health. The CDR3 DNA is TGTGCCTCCGGGACAGCGAGGTTTTGGACCTTC. Amino acid sequence: CASGTARFWTF.